This TCR beta chain was retrieved from a study of blood T cell repertoires in COVID-19. Profiled with immunoSEQ multiplex PCR; TCRdb holds only in-frame clones, not every one. This sample carries roughly 240,000 clones, more than 75% of them seen once, and the ten largest clones take around 1.7%. The V end was cut by 1 base, the J end by 4 bases, with 15 bases between. The CDR3 has 16 amino acids. Germline V lookup: CDR1 SGHTA, CDR2 FQGNSA. This clonotype was obtained from a woman aged 60 to 75 who had recovered from COVID-19. The chain has TRBV7-2 and TRBJ2-3, with D possibly matching TRBD2 (5 bases). The sequenced material came from peripheral blood. The CDR3 loop is CASSLVRGFVADTQYF. The CDR3 DNA reads TGTGCCAGCAGCTTAGTACGGGGATTTGTCGCAGATACGCAGTATTTT.